The rows below give T cell receptor beta chains drawn from one sample of a study of T cells after yellow fever vaccination. TCRdb called the 5' RACE reads again in MiXCR, with one record for every CDR3 protein. The repertoire holds roughly 68,000 distinct CDR3 sequences, with about 6.5% as singletons. Source: CD8+ T cells sorted from PBMCs, taken more than 35 days after the first yellow fever vaccination. These receptors all stem from a man between 18 and 35 years old who received the YFV17D yellow fever vaccine. The CDR3 runs from the conserved cysteine through the conserved F or W. A D gene is named only where the DNA matches it firmly. Not every row has a clone size; where given, it reads once, few, many or a size class.

- | TRBJ1-5 | - | TRBV6-2/TRBV6-3 | CASSYSVDSNQPQHF | TGTGCCAGCAGTTACTCGGTTGATAGCAATCAGCCCCAGCATTTT
- | TRBJ1-6 | TRBD1 | TRBV9 | CASSAGADRTPLHF | TGTGCCAGCAGCGCAGGGGCGGACAGGACACCCCTCCACTTT
many | TRBJ2-2 | TRBD1 | TRBV7-6 | CASSLEENLDRGTGELFF | TGTGCCAGCAGCTTGGAGGAAAATTTGGACAGGGGAACCGGGGAGCTGTTTTTT
many | TRBJ2-7 | TRBD2 | TRBV4-3 | CASSPAGDSYEQYF | TGCGCCAGCAGCCCAGCGGGGGACTCCTACGAGCAGTACTTC
many | TRBJ2-5 | - | TRBV12-3/TRBV12-4 | CASSQGQQETQYF | TGTGCCAGCAGTCAAGGACAGCAAGAGACCCAGTACTTC
- | TRBJ2-3 | - | TRBV20-1 | CSARAARVQPHSDTQYF | TGCAGTGCTAGAGCCGCCAGGGTACAACCTCACTCAGATACGCAGTATTTT
many | TRBJ2-1 | TRBD2 | TRBV4-2 | CASSQIAGSSYNEQFF | TGTGCCAGCAGCCAGATAGCGGGCAGCTCCTACAATGAGCAGTTCTTC
- | TRBJ1-1 | - | TRBV6-2/TRBV6-3 | CASSYSSLTGGTEAFF | TGTGCCAGCAGTTACTCGAGCCTAACGGGGGGCACTGAAGCTTTCTTT
few | TRBJ1-1 | - | TRBV12-3/TRBV12-4 | CASTGGMNTEAFF | TGTGCCAGCACCGGGGGCATGAACACTGAAGCTTTCTTT
few | TRBJ2-7 | - | TRBV29-1 | CSTRDGRGEQYF | TGCAGCACCCGGGACGGACGCGGAGAGCAGTACTTC
few | TRBJ1-6 | - | TRBV19 | CASIGGYNSPLHF | TGTGCCAGTATAGGGGGTTATAATTCACCCCTCCACTTT
many | TRBJ2-7 | TRBD2 | TRBV7-2 | CASSLSGGVYEQYF | TGTGCCAGCAGCCTTAGCGGGGGAGTCTACGAGCAGTACTTC
many | TRBJ2-5 | TRBD1 | TRBV12-3/TRBV12-4 | CASSSTDRGLLTQYF | TGTGCCAGCAGTTCGACGGACAGGGGTTTGTTAACCCAGTACTTC
- | TRBJ2-1 | TRBD2 | TRBV6-5 | CASSYSIAGPNEQFF | TGTGCCAGCAGTTACTCGATAGCGGGACCCAATGAGCAGTTCTTC
many | TRBJ2-7 | TRBD1 | TRBV27 | CASSKLDRASYEQYF | TGTGCCAGCAGTAAATTGGACAGGGCCTCCTACGAGCAGTACTTC